These T cell receptor beta chains were read from a single sample in a study of blood T cell repertoires in COVID-19. Profiling relied on immunoSEQ multiplex PCR, and the TCRdb table lists in-frame clones only, not all of them. The repertoire holds about 160,000 clones, with 75% to 85% as singletons. The sequenced sample was peripheral blood. These receptors were taken from a woman aged 55-75 years with COVID-19, enrolled during active disease. CDR3s include the opening cysteine and the closing phenylalanine or tryptophan. The D gene is left open where the match is weak. A row's size may be missing; if present it is once, few, many or a size class.

TRBJ1-2	-	TRBV4-3	15	-	CASSTHRTLVGGYTF	TGCGCCAGCAGCACCCATAGGACACTCGTCGGGGGCTACACCTTC
TRBJ1-2	-	TRBV5-1	13	once	CASSVDSHYGYTF	TGCGCCAGCAGCGTGGACAGCCATTATGGCTACACCTTC
TRBJ2-3	TRBD2	TRBV5-1	17	-	CASSVGLAGSEVDTQYF	TGCGCCAGCAGCGTGGGACTAGCGGGATCCGAGGTAGATACGCAGTATTTT
TRBJ2-2	-	TRBV6-6	12	-	CASSPLNGELFF	TGTGCCAGCAGCCCGCTAAACGGGGAGCTGTTTTTT
TRBJ2-1	-	TRBV6-4	14	few	CASSKNGENNEQFF	TGTGCCAGCAGTAAGAACGGGGAGAACAATGAGCAGTTCTTC
TRBJ2-5	-	TRBV28	14	-	CASREQNLQETQYF	TGTGCCAGCAGGGAACAGAACCTACAAGAGACCCAGTACTTC
TRBJ2-7	TRBD2	TRBV5-4	13	-	CATRTSGAYEQYF	TGTGCCACCCGGACTAGCGGAGCTTACGAGCAGTACTTC
TRBJ1-1	-	TRBV5-1	13	-	CASSVDMNTEAFF	TGCGCCAGCAGCGTCGACATGAACACTGAAGCTTTCTTT
TRBJ1-5	-	TRBV2	15	once	CASILDPGVNQPQHF	TGTGCCAGCATCCTCGACCCAGGGGTCAATCAGCCCCAGCATTTT
TRBJ1-1	-	TRBV18	12	-	CASSPSGDEAFF	TGTGCCAGCTCACCCTCGGGGGACGAAGCTTTCTTT
TRBJ1-2	-	TRBV28	14	-	CASTLDGGVNGYTF	TGTGCCAGCACCCTGGACGGGGGAGTGAATGGCTACACCTTC
TRBJ1-4	-	TRBV4-1	11	many	CASSREGKLFF	TGCGCCAGCAGCAGAGAGGGAAAACTGTTTTTT
TRBJ2-1	TRBD2	TRBV9	16	-	CASSVGGSGSMNEQFF	TGTGCCAGCAGCGTAGGGGGTAGCGGGAGTATGAATGAGCAGTTCTTC
TRBJ1-4	-	TRBV29-1	14	-	CSGTGGQPGEKLFF	TGCAGCGGTACGGGGGGGCAGCCTGGTGAAAAACTGTTTTTT
TRBJ1-5	TRBD1	TRBV7-8	18	-	CASSLGMIGTGLREPQHF	TGTGCCAGCAGCTTAGGAATGATCGGGACAGGCCTGCGGGAGCCCCAGCATTTT
TRBJ2-5	TRBD2	TRBV5-6	16	many	CASSPLGAGDQETQYF	TGTGCCAGCAGCCCGTTAGGGGCGGGGGACCAAGAGACCCAGTACTTC
TRBJ2-5	TRBD2	TRBV7-3	17	-	CASSLPGLAALRETQYF	TGTGCCAGCAGCTTACCCGGACTAGCGGCCCTGCGGGAGACCCAGTACTTC
TRBJ1-2	TRBD1	TRBV23-1	16	-	CASSQSKDRDHYGYTF	TGCGCCAGCAGTCAATCGAAGGACAGGGACCATTATGGCTACACCTTC
TRBJ2-5	TRBD2	TRBV7-2	16	-	CASSGRTSGSGETQYF	TGTGCCAGCAGCGGTCGGACTAGCGGGAGTGGAGAGACCCAGTACTTC
TRBJ2-5	-	TRBV7-6	16	few	CASSLMGRHGGETQYF	TGTGCCAGCAGCTTAATGGGGCGCCACGGTGGAGAGACCCAGTACTTC
TRBJ2-3	TRBD2	TRBV5-8	15	-	CASSVTSGLWDTQYF	TGTGCCAGCAGCGTGACTAGCGGACTTTGGGATACGCAGTATTTT
TRBJ2-7	-	TRBV24-1	14	-	CATSVVGGPYEQYF	TGTGCCACCAGTGTGGTGGGGGGTCCCTACGAGCAGTACTTC
TRBJ2-5	-	TRBV18	15	-	CASSPSRRESETQYF	TGTGCCAGCTCACCCAGCAGGAGGGAGTCGGAGACCCAGTACTTC
TRBJ2-7	TRBD2	TRBV7-9	16	few	CASSLAASGSSYEQYF	TGTGCCAGCAGCTTAGCGGCTAGCGGGAGCTCCTACGAGCAGTACTTC
TRBJ2-7	-	TRBV13	14	-	CASSLGRVSYEQYF	TGTGCCAGCAGCTTAGGCCGGGTCTCCTACGAGCAGTACTTC
TRBJ1-5	TRBD1	TRBV5-1	13	-	CASSWTGFQPQHF	TGCGCCAGCAGCTGGACAGGGTTTCAGCCCCAGCATTTT
TRBJ2-7	TRBD1	TRBV3-1/TRBV3-2	15	-	CASSQTGQGAGKQYF	TGTGCCAGCAGCCAGACAGGACAGGGGGCCGGAAAGCAGTACTTC
TRBJ1-1	-	TRBV19	13	-	CASSGDTSRSGLF	TGTGCCAGTAGTGGGGACACCTCGCGGAGTGGTCTCTTT
TRBJ1-4	-	TRBV6-5	15	-	CASRNRGVANEKLFF	TGTGCCAGCAGGAATCGGGGGGTTGCTAATGAAAAACTGTTTTTT
TRBJ2-7	-	TRBV4-1	16	many	CASSHQPRGGEDEQYF	TGCGCCAGCAGCCACCAGCCCCGGGGCGGGGAGGACGAGCAGTACTTC
TRBJ2-2	TRBD1	TRBV19	17	few	CASSIEGRGLKTGELFF	TGTGCCAGTAGTATAGAAGGCAGGGGGCTAAAAACCGGGGAGCTGTTTTTT
TRBJ2-3	TRBD2	TRBV4-2	16	-	CASSQVTSGKTDTQYF	TGTGCCAGCAGCCAAGTAACTAGCGGGAAGACAGATACGCAGTATTTT
TRBJ1-3	-	TRBV6-1	14	-	CASSDRVGGNTIYF	TGTGCCAGCAGTGACAGGGTGGGTGGAAACACCATATATTTT
TRBJ1-1	-	TRBV19	14	-	CASSWPQGNTEAFF	TGTGCCAGTAGTTGGCCTCAGGGGAACACTGAAGCTTTCTTT
TRBJ2-5	-	TRBV20-1	11	once	CSASIRETQYF	TGCAGTGCTAGTATCCGGGAGACCCAGTACTTC
TRBJ1-5	TRBD1	TRBV10-3	14	-	CAISELDRDQPQHF	TGTGCCATCAGTGAGTTAGACAGGGATCAGCCCCAGCATTTT
TRBJ2-1	TRBD2	TRBV11-1	16	-	CASSPKTSGMYNEQFF	TGTGCCAGCAGCCCTAAGACTAGCGGTATGTACAATGAGCAGTTCTTC
TRBJ1-2	-	TRBV12-3/TRBV12-4	13	-	CASSLPGIYGYTF	TGTGCCAGCAGTTTACCAGGGATCTATGGCTACACCTTC
TRBJ2-2	-	TRBV28	16	once	CASSPSSIEVTGELFF	TGTGCCAGCAGCCCCTCTAGTATAGAGGTCACCGGGGAGCTGTTTTTT
TRBJ1-4	TRBD1	TRBV5-1	15	-	CASSSQGAQEEKLFF	TGCGCCAGCAGCTCGCAGGGGGCGCAGGAGGAAAAACTGTTTTTT
TRBJ1-4	-	TRBV7-8	14	-	CASSLLRGNEKLFF	TGTGCCAGCAGCTTACTCAGGGGTAATGAAAAACTGTTTTTT
TRBJ1-5	-	TRBV19	13	once	CASSVGKNQPQHF	TGTGCCAGCTCGGTCGGGAAGAATCAGCCCCAGCATTTT
TRBJ1-6	TRBD1	TRBV19	12	-	CASSGGSSPLHF	TGTGCCAGTTCAGGGGGAAGTTCACCCCTCCACTTT
TRBJ1-1	TRBD1	TRBV6-5	14	once	CASTRDSVNTEAFF	TGTGCCAGCACCCGGGACAGCGTGAACACTGAAGCTTTCTTT
TRBJ1-2	-	TRBV11-2	16	-	CASSLEVTGILDGYTF	TGTGCCAGCAGCTTAGAGGTTACAGGGATTTTGGATGGCTACACCTTC
TRBJ2-7	-	TRBV28	14	-	CASRPSGRSYEQYF	TGTGCCAGCAGACCCAGCGGGCGATCCTACGAGCAGTACTTC
TRBJ2-7	TRBD2	TRBV7-2	18	once	CASSLGPSGRTTAYEQYF	TGTGCCAGCAGCTTAGGGCCTAGCGGGAGGACAACCGCCTACGAGCAGTACTTC
TRBJ2-7	-	TRBV5-6	12	-	CASSLSSYEQYF	TGTGCCAGCAGCCTCAGCTCCTACGAGCAGTACTTC
TRBJ1-4	-	TRBV13	15	-	CASSLGPRANEKLFF	TGTGCCAGCAGCTTAGGGCCACGGGCTAATGAAAAACTGTTTTTT
TRBJ2-5	TRBD1	TRBV6-1	15	-	CASSEATGGIETQYF	TGTGCCAGCAGTGAAGCGACAGGGGGCATAGAGACCCAGTACTTC
TRBJ2-3	-	TRBV6-4	14	-	CASSVSPTGDTQYF	TGTGCCAGCAGTGTTTCACCAACGGGAGATACGCAGTATTTT
TRBJ2-3	-	TRBV7-3	15	-	CASNEMRGSTDTQYF	TGTGCCAGCAACGAAATGCGGGGCTCCACAGATACGCAGTATTTT
TRBJ2-5	-	TRBV19	14	-	CASSIRTGSETQYF	TGTGCCAGTAGTATCCGTACGGGTTCGGAGACCCAGTACTTC
TRBJ2-1	-	TRBV5-6	18	few	CASSWVPSSFISYNEQFF	TGTGCCAGCAGCTGGGTCCCTAGCAGTTTCATTTCCTACAATGAGCAGTTCTTC
TRBJ2-3	-	TRBV5-5	15	-	CASSLGGYRADTQYF	TGTGCCAGCAGCTTGGGAGGCTACAGGGCAGATACGCAGTATTTT
TRBJ2-5	-	TRBV19	13	-	CASQPGHQETQYF	TGTGCCAGTCAACCGGGACATCAAGAGACCCAGTACTTC
TRBJ2-1	TRBD2	TRBV7-3	15	few	CASSLGTSTYNEQFF	TGTGCCAGCAGCTTAGGGACTAGCACCTACAATGAGCAGTTCTTC
TRBJ1-3	-	TRBV24-1	15	-	CATSGLGSSGNTIYF	TGTGCCACCAGTGGTTTGGGGAGCTCTGGAAACACCATATATTTT
TRBJ1-6	-	TRBV9	14	few	CASSVRLEHSPLHF	TGTGCCAGCAGCGTTCGATTAGAGCATTCACCCCTCCACTTT